The sample holds one count of the clone carrying this T cell receptor beta chain. The record originates from a study of cytomegalovirus exposure and HLA in healthy donors. Trimming removed 5 bases from V and 6 bases from J; junction bases left unmatched: 11. The CDR3 consists of 17 residues. Germline CDR1 reads MGHRA; CDR2 reads YSYEKL. The PCR was carried out with 60 Vbeta primers and 13 Jbeta primers. Sequenced by immunoSEQ multiplex PCR; TCRdb stores in-frame clones only, minus some. In the table there are 100,000 or so clones, around 78% of which are singletons. The sequence was obtained from a woman in her thirties or forties in good health and CMV-seropositive. The chain carries TRBV4-1 and TRBJ2-2; 11 bases line up with TRBD2. The source material was PBMCs. The CDR3 is CASSAYATSGKAGELFF. CDR3 nucleotides: TGCGCCAGCAGCGCCTACGCGACTAGCGGGAAAGCCGGGGAGCTGTTTTTT.